What follows are 32 T cell receptor beta chains derived from one specimen sequenced in a study of Ad26.COV2.S vaccination and SARS-CoV-2 variants. Clones were sequenced by immunoSEQ multiplex PCR, and TCRdb holds only the in-frame ones, with some missing. Here the sample spans about 460,000 clones, 80% to 90% being singletons. Documented treatment: around 19 received Ad26.COV2.S at low or high dose, single or two shots; 5 received placebo; per-sample allocation not given. The samples date from day 63 after the first vaccine or placebo injection. The sample in question was peripheral blood, obtained in a trial of Ad26.COV2.S vaccine versus placebo. The source of these receptors is a person aged 18-60 years who received the Ad26.COV2.S COVID-19 vaccine or a placebo.

The chain carries TRBV7-8 and TRBJ1-6, with a possible D match to TRBD1 (6 bases). Trimming removed 1 base at V and 11 bases at J, with 15 bases between. CDR1 SGHVS and CDR2 FQNEAQ come from the germline V gene. The CDR3 consists of 15 residues. The CDR3 region is CASSLVGGQNTPLHF. In nucleotides, the CDR3 is TGTGCCAGCAGCTTAGTGGGGGGCCAGAACACACCCCTCCACTTT.

The chain recombines TRBV4-2 with TRBJ1-2; no reliable D call. This CDR3 is built from 13 residues. The V and J ends lost 0 bases and 4 bases respectively, with 6 bases between them. Germline values: CDR1 LGHNA, CDR2 YNFKEQ. The CDR3 nucleotides are TGTGCCAGCAGCCAAGACTGGTTCTATGGCTACACCTTC. It is translated as CASSQDWFYGYTF.

This chain joins TRBV29-1 and TRBJ1-1; D is ambiguous. This CDR3 is built from 13 residues. V shed 4 bases and J shed 4 bases, with 13 bases lying between them. CDR1 and CDR2 (germline): SQVTM, ANQGSEA. For the CDR3, the DNA is TGCAGCGTTGCGCGCCTGGAGGGCACTGAAGCTTTCTTT. Its protein product is CSVARLEGTEAFF.

The V call is TRBV4-1, the J call TRBJ1-2; possible D gene TRBD1, 5 bases. In germline, CDR1 is MGHRA, CDR2 YSYEKL. The CDR3 is 14 amino acids. Trimming shortened V by 5 bases and J by 8 bases, and 18 bases separated the two germline ends. The CDR3 nucleotides read TGCGCCAGCAGCTCGACTCGGGACTCCCCGGGCTACACCTTC. This encodes CASSSTRDSPGYTF.

The chain is built from TRBV18 and TRBJ1-2; 10 positions agree with TRBD1. Germline assignment: CDR1 KGHSH and CDR2 LQKENI. CDR3 length: 12 amino acids. The J segment lost 11 bases and the V segment lost 5 bases, leaving 5 bases of the junction unmatched. CDR3 residues: CASSERTGGYTF. The CDR3 nucleotides are TGTGCCAGCTCAGAAAGGACAGGGGGTTACACCTTC. Drawing the rest from reference TRBV18 and TRBJ1-2, the complete variable domain is NAGVMQNPRHLVRRRGQEARLRCSPMKGHSHVYWYRQLPEEGLKFMVYLQKENIIDESGMPKERFSAEFPKEGPSILRIQQVVRGDSAAYFCASSERTGGYTFGSGTRLTVV.

The chain joins TRBV15 to TRBJ2-2, with D unclear. V was pared by 1 base and J by 4 bases, with 10 bases between. The CDR3 runs to 15 residues. CDR1 LNHNV and CDR2 YYDKDF come from the germline V gene (reference sequence). The CDR3 spells CATSRAAGVTGELFF. CDR3 bases: TGTGCCACCAGCAGAGCGGCAGGAGTCACCGGGGAGCTGTTTTTT. Variable domain in full (rest from reference TRBV15 and TRBJ2-2): DAMVIQNPRYQVTQFGKPVTLSCSQTLNHNVMYWYQQKSSQAPKLLFHYYDKDFNNEADTPDNFQSRRPNTSFCFLDIRSPGLGDTAMYLCATSRAAGVTGELFFGEGSRLTVL.

The rearrangement uses TRBV28 and TRBJ2-7, with 7 nucleotides matching TRBD1. V was clipped by 5 bases and J by 3 bases; unmatched bases: 10. CDR3 size: 15 residues. Germline CDR1 reads MDHEN; CDR2 reads SYDVKM. The CDR3 bases are TGTGCCAGCAGTCCCGAGACAGGGTCGAACTACGAGCAGTACTTC. This codes for CASSPETGSNYEQYF.

V is TRBV18 and J is TRBJ2-3; the D gene is possibly TRBD1 (6 bases). The V gene lost 2 bases and the J gene lost 1 base, with 10 bases spanning the gap. Germline V gives CDR1 KGHSH, CDR2 LQKENI. The CDR3 extends over 15 amino acids. CDR3 in DNA: TGTGCCAGCTCACCAGTAACAGGGCGCACAGATACGCAGTATTTT. Translated, it gives CASSPVTGRTDTQYF. Based on the CDR3 plus reference TRBV18 and TRBJ2-3, the full variable domain is NAGVMQNPRHLVRRRGQEARLRCSPMKGHSHVYWYRQLPEEGLKFMVYLQKENIIDESGMPKERFSAEFPKEGPSILRIQQVVRGDSAAYFCASSPVTGRTDTQYFGPGTRLTVL.

The chain recombines TRBV3-1 (or the pseudogene TRBV3-2) with TRBJ2-1, with TRBD1 as a possible D gene (5 bases). Germline lookup yields CDR1 LGHDT and CDR2 YNNKEL (reference sequence). The CDR3 spans 14 residues. Trimming removed 0 bases from V and 8 bases from J, with 11 bases in between. Here the CDR3 reads CASSQETARDEQFF. The DNA of the CDR3 is TGTGCCAGCAGCCAAGAGACGGCCAGGGATGAGCAGTTCTTC.

The chain combines TRBV28 with TRBJ1-5; no reliable D call. The CDR3 length is 16 residues. V was cut by 6 bases and J by 0 bases, with 15 bases left in between. The germline gives CDR1 MDHEN, CDR2 SYDVKM. The CDR3 sequence is CASSTSTGYSNQPQHF. The DNA for the CDR3 is TGTGCCAGCAGCACCTCGACCGGTTATAGCAATCAGCCCCAGCATTTT.

The chain carries TRBV5-1 and TRBJ2-1; 10 positions match TRBD2. V was clipped by 4 bases and J by 3 bases; unmatched bases: 10. CDR1 SGHRS and CDR2 YFSETQ come from the germline V gene. The CDR3 totals 17 residues. The chain's CDR3 is CASSATGLAILYNEQFF. CDR3 coding DNA: TGCGCCAGCAGCGCAACGGGACTAGCGATCCTCTACAATGAGCAGTTCTTC.

The chain links TRBV6-2 or TRBV6-3 to TRBJ1-1; maybe TRBD1 (6 bases). V dropped 2 bases and J dropped 8 bases, with 12 bases sitting between them. Germline V gene lookup returns CDR1 MNHEY and CDR2 SVGEGT. This CDR3 comprises 13 residues. CDR3 sequence (DNA): TGTGCCAGCAGTTACAGACAGGCCCGAGAAGCTTTCTTT. The encoded protein is CASSYRQAREAFF.

CDR3 coding DNA: TGCACCAGCAGCCACCTAAGGCGCACTAGCGGCTACGAGCAGTACTTC. This translates into CTSSHLRRTSGYEQYF. The rearrangement uses TRBV1 and TRBJ2-7; TRBD2 was called by the table and not checked on the DNA. TRBV1 is termed a pseudogene. CDR3 length: 16 amino acids.

The chain recombines TRBV30 with TRBJ1-3, with 8 bases identical to TRBD1. Germline V lookup: CDR1 GTSNPN, CDR2 SVGIG (reference sequence). Trimming took 5 bases from V and 6 from J; bases not matched to a gene: 12. This CDR3 region has 15 residues. DNA for the CDR3: TGTGCCTGGGGGCTAGGACAGGGATCCTCAAACACCATATATTTT. It translates to CAWGLGQGSSNTIYF. The variable domain in full, with the rest retrieved from reference TRBV30 and TRBJ1-3, is SQTIHQWPATLVQPVGSPLSLECTVEGTSNPNLYWYRQAAGRGLQLLFYSVGIGQISSEVPQNLSASRPQDRQFILSSKKLLLSDSGFYLCAWGLGQGSSNTIYFGEGSWLTVV.

The J gene is TRBJ2-1, the V gene TRBV15; tentative D call: TRBD1 (6 bases). The length of the CDR3 is 18 residues. Per the germline V gene, CDR1 is LNHNV and CDR2 is YYDKDF (reference sequence). Trimming removed 0 bases at V and 4 bases at J, with 19 bases between. The DNA for the CDR3 is TGTGCCACCAGCAGAGAGCTGTTGGGGGCCGGCGGTTACAATGAGCAGTTCTTC. It is translated as CATSRELLGAGGYNEQFF.

Concerning this clone: This same CDR3 is encoded by further DNA sequences in the sample. The V gene is TRBV5-8, the J gene TRBJ1-1; D call uncertain. The V end lost 0 bases, the J end lost 1 base, and 4 bases lay between the germline ends. CDR3 length: 13 amino acids. The germline gives CDR1 SGHTS, CDR2 YDEGEE. The CDR3: CASSLGGNTEAFF. CDR3 DNA sequence: TGTGCCAGCAGCTTGGGAGGGAACACTGAAGCTTTCTTT.

The gene calls are TRBV3-1 (or the pseudogene TRBV3-2) and TRBJ2-7; D might be TRBD1 or TRBD2, each matching 5 bases. CDR1 and CDR2 from the germline V gene are LGHDT and YNNKEL (reference sequence). Between the trimmed V and J ends, which lost 4 bases and 6 bases, there was a span of 13 bases. The CDR3 is 13 amino acids. Written as DNA, the CDR3 is TGTGCCAGCAGCCTACTGGGGGTTTCCGAGCAGTACTTC. It yields the protein CASSLLGVSEQYF.

The rearrangement links TRBV2 to TRBJ2-1, with 14 bases matching TRBD2. The CDR3 spans 15 residues. J lost 6 bases, V lost 4 bases, and 2 bases had no gene match. Germline-derived CDR1 and CDR2 are SNHLY and FYNNEI. This CDR3 reads CASSAGLAGANEQFF. DNA of the CDR3: TGTGCCAGCAGTGCGGGACTAGCGGGGGCCAATGAGCAGTTCTTC.

This chain uses TRBV7-9 with TRBJ2-1; tentatively, D is TRBD2 (5 bases). The CDR3 runs 16 residues. Germline CDR1 and CDR2: SEHNR and FQNEAQ (reference sequence). V was pared by 4 bases and J by 0 bases, with 13 bases between. CDR3 coding DNA: TGTGCCAGCAGCTCAGCGGTAATAAGCTCCTACAATGAGCAGTTCTTC. Translated: CASSSAVISSYNEQFF.

The chain couples TRBV6-5 to TRBJ1-6; 7 bases map to TRBD1. The V segment lost 0 bases and the J segment 9 bases; nucleotides outside the gene matches: 8. Germline CDR1 is MNHEY and CDR2 is SVGAGI. This CDR3 comprises 16 residues. CDR3 in amino acids: CASSYSKGQGGSPLHF. In DNA form, the CDR3 reads TGTGCCAGCAGTTACTCGAAAGGGCAGGGGGGTTCACCCCTCCACTTT.

The chain employs TRBV27 and TRBJ1-5; D perhaps matches TRBD1 (5 bases). The CDR3 consists of 14 residues. Looked up from germline, CDR1 is MNHEY and CDR2 is SMNVEV (reference sequence). Trimming shortened V by 6 bases and J by 1 base, and 10 bases separated the two germline ends. The CDR3 sequence: CASSYGGSNQPQHF. CDR3 sequence (DNA): TGTGCCAGCAGCTACGGGGGAAGCAATCAGCCCCAGCATTTT.

This chain links TRBV14 with TRBJ2-5; no clear D gene. The germline V and J ends were trimmed by 0 bases and 4 bases, with 3 bases remaining between them. Germline-derived CDR1 and CDR2 are SGHDN and FVKESK. The CDR3 is made up of 12 amino acids. CDR3 sequence: CASSQEGETQYF. The CDR3 nucleotides read TGTGCCAGCAGCCAAGAGGGAGAGACCCAGTACTTC.

This CDR3 reads CASSYLGQGVYYEQYF. The DNA for the CDR3 is TGTGCCAGCAGTTACTTGGGGCAGGGAGTATACTACGAGCAGTACTTC. The chain uses TRBV6-5 and TRBJ2-7, with D possibly called TRBD1 or TRBD2 (5 bases each). Trimming removed 1 base from V and 3 bases from J, with 16 bases in between. The CDR3 spans 16 residues. Germline V lookup: CDR1 MNHEY, CDR2 SVGAGI.

The V and J genes are TRBV4-3 and TRBJ1-5, with no clear D. Germline loops: CDR1 LGHNA, CDR2 YSLEER. V lost 0 bases, J lost 0 bases, and 12 bases lay in between. The CDR3 contains 17 residues. CDR3 loop: CASSQDFGYYSNQPQHF. For the CDR3, the DNA is TGCGCCAGCAGCCAAGATTTCGGGTACTATAGCAATCAGCCCCAGCATTTT.

The chain is built from TRBV6-5 and TRBJ2-7, with 7 bases that match TRBD2. Trimming cost V 2 bases and J 2 bases; bases outside gene matches: 6. The CDR3 is 15 amino acids. Germline CDR1 MNHEY, CDR2 SVGAGI. CDR3 nucleotides: TGTGCCAGCAGTTACCCTGGGGGGGTAACCTACGAGCAGTACTTC. Its translation is CASSYPGGVTYEQYF.

The count of this clone is one. The V and J genes are TRBV5-4 and TRBJ2-3; 7 bases align to TRBD1. The CDR3 extends over 16 amino acids. After removal of 3 bases from V and 4 bases from J, the junction contained 11 bases not matched to a gene. From germline, CDR1 is SGHNT and CDR2 YYREEE (reference sequence). CDR3 nucleotide sequence: TGTGCCAGCAGCTCCTGGGAAGGGGGCATTTCAGATACGCAGTATTTT. Protein sequence: CASSSWEGGISDTQYF.

V gene TRBV19 combines with J gene TRBJ1-1; tentatively, D is TRBD1 (6 bases). There are 13 residues in the CDR3. Trimming took 5 bases from V and 7 from J, leaving 14 bases between them. Germline loops: CDR1 LNHDA, CDR2 SQIVND (reference sequence). The CDR3 DNA sequence: TGTGCCAGTAGTGGGGGCGGACAGCTTGAAGCTTTCTTT. Amino acids: CASSGGGQLEAFF.

About this clone: The same CDR3 is also encoded by other DNA sequences in this sample. The J gene is TRBJ2-5, the V gene TRBV7-3; unclear D gene. The CDR3 has 13 amino acids. Trimming pared 1 base from V and 4 bases from J, leaving 7 bases between. Germline V CDR1 and CDR2: SGHTA, FQGTGA. CDR3 sequence reads: CASSLIGGETQYF. The CDR3 DNA is TGTGCCAGCAGCTTAATTGGTGGAGAGACCCAGTACTTC.

The V call is TRBV7-2, the J call TRBJ1-2, with D possibly TRBD1 on 6 matching bases. Per the germline V gene, CDR1 is SGHTA and CDR2 is FQGNSA. This CDR3 has 15 amino acids. The V and J ends lost 1 base and 5 bases respectively, with 14 bases between them. The DNA for the CDR3 is TGTGCCAGCAGCTTAGGTTTCGACAGGATGTATGGCTACACCTTC. This encodes CASSLGFDRMYGYTF.

V gene TRBV29-1 combines with J gene TRBJ2-7, with 9 bases fitting TRBD1. Per germline, CDR1 SQVTM and CDR2 ANQGSEA. V shed 6 bases, J shed 2 bases, and the junction held 11 bases outside the gene matches. The CDR3 runs to 15 residues. The CDR3 region has the DNA TGCAGCGTGGAATTAGGGACAGGGTGGACCTACGAGCAGTACTTC. It codes for CSVELGTGWTYEQYF.

The chain recombines TRBV27 with TRBJ1-4; D call uncertain. The CDR3 has 11 amino acids. CDR1 and CDR2 from the germline V gene are MNHEY and SMNVEV (reference sequence). V lost 9 bases and J 7 bases, leaving 9 bases between the germline ends. The CDR3 sequence is CASFSGEKLFF. CDR3 coding DNA: TGTGCCAGTTTCAGCGGTGAAAAACTGTTTTTT.

The chain links TRBV18 to TRBJ2-3; D gene uncertain. The V end lost 3 bases, the J end lost 1 base, and 14 bases lay between the germline ends. Germline CDR1 reads KGHSH; CDR2 reads LQKENI. This CDR3 has 16 residues. As DNA, the CDR3 is TGTGCCAGCTCACCCCGAATGGGGATGGGCACAGATACGCAGTATTTT. Translating it yields CASSPRMGMGTDTQYF.